This paragraph reports one T cell receptor (beta chain). Antigen unknown. Repertoires were generated with immunoSEQ multiplex PCR, while TCRdb's copy carries only in-frame clones and drops some. Found here are tens of thousands of clones, 80% to 95% of them singletons; the top ten hold roughly 3.8%. The data belong to a study of tissue T cells after allogeneic stem cell transplantation. Regarding the study as a whole: Anatomically similar tissues had similar TCR repertoires within each patient. In patients and mice, blood and spleen missed much of tissue repertoire.

The receptor comes from a woman between 35 and 75 years old who later had graft-versus-host disease after an allogeneic stem cell transplant. The source was blood, collected before transplantation.

CDR3 coding DNA: TGTGCCTGGAGTCCGGTCAGGGTCTTCGCGGGCGGGGCCCTTAACACCGGGGAGCTGTTTTTT. This gives the protein CAWSPVRVFAGGALNTGELFF. This rearrangement joins TRBV30 to TRBJ2-2; D perhaps matches TRBD2 (6 bases). Trimming cost V 2 bases and J 2 bases, with 30 bases left between them. The CDR3 length is 21 residues. CDR1 and CDR2 (germline): GTSNPN, SVGIG (reference sequence).